The clone carrying this T cell receptor (beta chain) was observed a few times. Other DNA sequences within the sample encode an identical CDR3. The CDR3 sequence is 15 residues long. Unmatched junction bases numbered 4, after V lost 3 bases and J lost 2 bases. Germline values: CDR1 LGHNA, CDR2 YSLEER. The data originate from a study of blood T cell repertoires in COVID-19. Method: immunoSEQ multiplex PCR; TCRdb's copy keeps in-frame clones and lacks some. The repertoire consists of about 140,000 clones, with roughly 80% occurring once and the leading ten covering under 7%. Each participant's cohort was designated according to participant-reported clinical history.

This rearrangement joins TRBV4-3 to TRBJ2-3, with 8 bases lining up with TRBD2. This clonotype originated in a man aged 35-49 years with acute COVID-19. The sequencing sample was made of PBMCs or T cells enriched from blood (not recorded which). For the CDR3, the DNA is TGCGCCAGCAGCCAGGGGCGGGGGGACACAGATACGCAGTATTTT. Amino acids: CASSQGRGDTDTQYF.